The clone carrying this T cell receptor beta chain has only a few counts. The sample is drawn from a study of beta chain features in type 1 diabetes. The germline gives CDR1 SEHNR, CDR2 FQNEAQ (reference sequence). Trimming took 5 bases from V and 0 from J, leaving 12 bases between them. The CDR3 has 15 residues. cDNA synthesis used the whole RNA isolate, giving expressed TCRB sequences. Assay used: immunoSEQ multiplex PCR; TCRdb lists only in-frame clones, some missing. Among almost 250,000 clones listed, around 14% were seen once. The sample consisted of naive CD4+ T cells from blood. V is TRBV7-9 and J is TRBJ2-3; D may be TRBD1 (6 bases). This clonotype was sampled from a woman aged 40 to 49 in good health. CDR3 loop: CASSIQGSSTDTQYF. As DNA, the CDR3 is TGTGCCAGCAGCATCCAGGGGTCGAGCACAGATACGCAGTATTTT.